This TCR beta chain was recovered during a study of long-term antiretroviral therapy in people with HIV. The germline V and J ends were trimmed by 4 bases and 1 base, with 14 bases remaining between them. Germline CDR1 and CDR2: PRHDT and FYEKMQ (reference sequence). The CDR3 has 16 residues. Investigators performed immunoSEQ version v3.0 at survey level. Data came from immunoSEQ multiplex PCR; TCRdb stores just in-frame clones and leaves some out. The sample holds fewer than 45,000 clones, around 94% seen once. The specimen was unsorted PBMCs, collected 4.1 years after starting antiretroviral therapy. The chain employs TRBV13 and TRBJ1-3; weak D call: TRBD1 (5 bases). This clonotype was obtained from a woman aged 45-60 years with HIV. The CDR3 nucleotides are TGTGCCAGCAGCTATAGGGGTGGAGGGTCTGGAAACACCATATATTTT. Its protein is CASSYRGGGSGNTIYF.